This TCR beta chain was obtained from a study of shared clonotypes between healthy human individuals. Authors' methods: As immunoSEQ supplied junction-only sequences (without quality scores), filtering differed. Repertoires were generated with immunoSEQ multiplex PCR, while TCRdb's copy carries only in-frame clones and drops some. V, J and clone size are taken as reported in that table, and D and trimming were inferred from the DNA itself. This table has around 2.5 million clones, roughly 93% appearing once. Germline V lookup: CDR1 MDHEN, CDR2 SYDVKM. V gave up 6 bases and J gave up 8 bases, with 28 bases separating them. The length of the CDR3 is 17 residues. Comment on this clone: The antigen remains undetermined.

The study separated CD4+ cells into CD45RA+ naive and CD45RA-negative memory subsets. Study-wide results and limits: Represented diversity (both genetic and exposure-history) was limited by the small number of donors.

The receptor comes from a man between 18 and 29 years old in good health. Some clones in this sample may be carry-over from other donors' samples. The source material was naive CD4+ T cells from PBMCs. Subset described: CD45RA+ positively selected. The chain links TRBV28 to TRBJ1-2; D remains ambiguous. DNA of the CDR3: TGTGCCAGCAGCCTCCGGGCGGCAGGCAGAACGCTTCGGGGCTACACCTTC. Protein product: CASSLRAAGRTLRGYTF.